This TCR beta chain was recovered during a study of identical twins. The CDR3 totals 14 residues. V lost 4 bases to trimming and J lost 6 bases; unmatched junction nucleotides: 8. Germline V gene lookup returns CDR1 LGHDT and CDR2 YNNKEL (reference sequence). Healthy Caucasians were all of the donors. General study points: Partly confounded zero-insertion analyses could result from invariant MAIT and iNKT cells.

This clonotype was seen a few times. Its target is unknown. Template switching created a universal primer site, and the cDNA included unique molecular identifiers. TCRdb analysed the 5' RACE reads with MiXCR anew, one entry per CDR3 protein. This table has 1.5 million to 2 million distinct CDR3 sequences, less than 35% appearing once. The TCR comes from a newborn girl in good health. The V call is TRBV3-1, the J call TRBJ1-2, with 7 nucleotides matching TRBD1. Sequenced input: cord blood. The DNA for the CDR3 is TGTGCCAGCAGCCCCCATTCAGGGGGGGATGGCTACACCTTC. Its protein product is CASSPHSGGDGYTF.